In this sample, the clone carrying this T cell receptor beta chain turned up once. Distinct nucleotide sequences in the sample also encode this CDR3. This specimen comes from a study of cytomegalovirus exposure and HLA in healthy donors. V was shortened by 9 bases and J by 1 base, with 12 bases between the two germline ends. Per the germline V gene, CDR1 is LNHDA and CDR2 is SQIVND (reference sequence). The CDR3 sequence is 13 residues long. In the PCR, 60 Vbeta and 13 Jbeta primers were used. Assay: immunoSEQ multiplex PCR; the TCRdb copy retains only in-frame clones and omits some. The table lists some 130,000 clones, roughly 75% of them singletons.

Sequencing was carried out using PBMCs. This receptor was obtained from a young man in good health. The chain employs TRBV19 and TRBJ1-2; the D is unclear. CDR3 in amino acids: CASAPSYNYGYTF. The CDR3 bases are TGTGCCAGCGCCCCAAGCTATAACTATGGCTACACCTTC. The complete variable domain, with remaining parts taken from reference TRBV19 and TRBJ1-2, reads DGGITQSPKYLFRKEGQNVTLSCEQNLNHDAMYWYRQDPGQGLRLIYYSQIVNDFQKGDIAEGYSVSREKKESFPLTVTSAQKNPTAFYLCASAPSYNYGYTFGSGTRLTVV.